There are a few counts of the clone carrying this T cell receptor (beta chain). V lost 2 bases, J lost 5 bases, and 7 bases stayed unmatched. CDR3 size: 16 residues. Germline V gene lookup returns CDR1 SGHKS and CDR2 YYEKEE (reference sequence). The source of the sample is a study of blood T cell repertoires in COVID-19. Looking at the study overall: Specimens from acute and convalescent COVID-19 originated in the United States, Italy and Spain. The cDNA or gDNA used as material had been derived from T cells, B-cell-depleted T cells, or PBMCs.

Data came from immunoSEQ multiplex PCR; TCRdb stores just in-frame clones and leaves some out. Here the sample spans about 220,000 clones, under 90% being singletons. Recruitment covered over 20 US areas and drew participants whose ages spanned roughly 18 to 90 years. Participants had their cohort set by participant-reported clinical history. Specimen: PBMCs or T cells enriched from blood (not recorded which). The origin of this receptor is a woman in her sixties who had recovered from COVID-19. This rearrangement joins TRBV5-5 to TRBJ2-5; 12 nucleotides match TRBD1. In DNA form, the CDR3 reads TGTGCCAGCAGCTTCTCGGGGACAGGGGGCTGGGAGACCCAGTACTTC. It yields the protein CASSFSGTGGWETQYF.